Described below is a single T cell receptor (beta chain) sequence and its context. The target antigen is unknown. CD45RO-negative CD8 cells positively selected for CCR7 made up the naive population, which excluded terminally differentiated effector memory CD45RA+ cells. The source of the sample is a study of shared clonotypes between healthy human individuals. The CDR3 covers 16 residues. CDR1 is MGHRA and CDR2 is YSYEKL in the germline V gene. V lost 0 bases and J lost 5; bases outside the gene matches: 9. Whole-study results and caveats: Clonotype sharing levels among donors were expected to vary with sequencing depth.

Only in-frame clones appear in the TCRdb table, and some are missing; sequencing was by immunoSEQ multiplex PCR. The table has nearly 2 million clones, just under 95% seen once. The sample comprised naive CD8+ T cells sorted from blood. The source is a man younger than 35 in good health. J is TRBJ2-5 and V is TRBV4-1, with 7 bases identical to TRBD1. This CDR3 is CASSQDRDSPPETQYF. As DNA, the CDR3 is TGCGCCAGCAGCCAAGATCGGGACAGCCCTCCGGAGACCCAGTACTTC.